This entry features one T cell receptor (beta chain) sequence. Trimming removed 5 bases from V and 7 bases from J; junction bases left unmatched: 4. The CDR3 totals 11 residues. Germline V lookup: CDR1 DFQATT, CDR2 SNEGSKA (reference sequence). This sample is part of a study of cytomegalovirus exposure and HLA in healthy donors. 13 Jbeta primers and 60 Vbeta primers were used for the PCR. Method: immunoSEQ multiplex PCR; TCRdb's copy keeps in-frame clones and lacks some. This table has roughly 200,000 clones, roughly 78% appearing once. Unrecorded immune exposure was likely among donors, who were nominally healthy when sampled.

The chain joins TRBV20-1 to TRBJ1-2; 7 bases align to TRBD1. The source of this sequence is a boy between 10 and 17 years old in good health and CMV-seronegative. Source material: PBMCs. The CDR3 loop is CSADRAGGYTF. CDR3 DNA: TGCAGTGCTGACAGGGCGGGTGGCTACACCTTC.